Detailed here is one TCR beta chain. Its antigen remains unidentified. The PCR ran on 60 Vbeta and 13 Jbeta primers. Measured with immunoSEQ multiplex PCR; TCRdb has only the in-frame clones, and not every one. The sample lists roughly 63,000 clones; approximately 71% were seen once. CDR1 and CDR2 (germline): KGHSH, LQKENI. The V and J ends lost 4 bases and 2 bases respectively, with 15 bases between them. The CDR3 extends over 15 amino acids. This sample is part of a study of cytomegalovirus exposure and HLA in healthy donors. Study results and limitations: HLA alleles were associated with fewer than 20,000 TCR beta sequences in a later analysis at 0.05 false discovery rate.

The chain joins TRBV18 to TRBJ2-7; D uncertain. The clonotype comes from a man aged 50 to 59 in good health and CMV-seropositive. The sequencing input was PBMCs. The CDR3: CASSQVKRPTYEQYF. DNA of the CDR3: TGTGCCAGCTCACAAGTAAAGAGGCCCACCTACGAGCAGTACTTC.